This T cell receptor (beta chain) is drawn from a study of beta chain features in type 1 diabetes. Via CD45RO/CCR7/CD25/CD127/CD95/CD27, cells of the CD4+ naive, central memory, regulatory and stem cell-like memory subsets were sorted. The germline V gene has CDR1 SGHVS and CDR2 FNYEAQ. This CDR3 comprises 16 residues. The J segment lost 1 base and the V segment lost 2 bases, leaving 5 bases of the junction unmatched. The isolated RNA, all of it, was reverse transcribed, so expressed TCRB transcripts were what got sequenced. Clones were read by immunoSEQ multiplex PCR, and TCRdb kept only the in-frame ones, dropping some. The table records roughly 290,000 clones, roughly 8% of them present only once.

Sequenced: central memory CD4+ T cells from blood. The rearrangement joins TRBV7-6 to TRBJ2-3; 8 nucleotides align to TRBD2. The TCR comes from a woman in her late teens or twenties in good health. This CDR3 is CASSLLMRGGTDTQYF. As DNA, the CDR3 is TGTGCCAGCAGCTTACTAATGCGGGGGGGCACAGATACGCAGTATTTT.